The 4 T cell receptor beta chains presented below share a single source sample, sequenced in a study of cytomegalovirus exposure and HLA in healthy donors. PCR primers comprised 60 Vbeta and 13 Jbeta primers. Some clones are missing from TCRdb's copy, which holds only in-frame ones; the method was immunoSEQ multiplex PCR. The sample's table shows under 200,000 clones. Sequenced: PBMCs. These receptor sequences come from a man aged 25-45 years in good health and CMV-seronegative.

J is TRBJ2-2 and V is TRBV4-1; D perhaps matches TRBD2 (6 bases). Germline CDR1 reads MGHRA; CDR2 reads YSYEKL. The CDR3 runs 14 residues. V lost 4 bases, J lost 1 base, and 7 bases lay in between. DNA for the CDR3: TGCGCCAGCAGCCTTAGCGGGAACACCGGGGAGCTGTTTTTT. It is translated as CASSLSGNTGELFF.

This CDR3 is CASSRRIPGYEDTQYF. CDR3 coding DNA: TGTGCCAGCAGCCGCCGCATCCCAGGGTACGAAGATACGCAGTATTTT. The chain recombines TRBV11-2 with TRBJ2-3, with D possibly TRBD1 on 5 matching bases. Trimming took off 5 bases at V and 5 bases at J, with 20 bases between the two ends. CDR1 and CDR2 from the germline V gene are SGHAT and FQNNGV. The CDR3 covers 16 residues.

V and J are TRBV9 and TRBJ2-3, with TRBD2 matching over 11 bases. Germline loops: CDR1 SGDLS, CDR2 YYNGEE. CDR3 length equals 23 residues. The junction had 24 bases not matched to a gene; V was cut back by 2 bases and J by 1 base. This CDR3 reads CASSVFGAVGSRWGLAGTDTQYF. Here the CDR3 DNA reads TGTGCCAGCAGCGTTTTCGGGGCTGTTGGGTCGCGATGGGGACTAGCGGGCACAGATACGCAGTATTTT.

The V call is TRBV4-1, the J call TRBJ2-7; TRBD1 matches at 7 bases. The CDR3 sequence is 13 residues long. The V and J ends lost 5 bases and 4 bases, in that order; junction bases with no gene match: 5. CDR1 and CDR2 from the germline V gene are MGHRA and YSYEKL. CDR3 in DNA: TGCGCCAGCAGCGTTGCAGGGGGATACGAGCAGTACTTC. This codes for CASSVAGGYEQYF.